This T cell receptor beta chain is drawn from a study of molecular identifiers for immune sequencing clone quantification. Background on the study: RNA from about 20,000 or 100,000 naive CD8 cells was split five ways in replicates, with four sequenced. Notes on the study in general: One million naive cells reportedly did not prevent detection of spiked Jurkat TCR RNA from one cell.

CDR1 and CDR2 (germline): SEHNR, FQNEAQ (reference sequence). The CDR3 has 15 amino acids. V was trimmed by 4 bases and J by 1 base, leaving 11 bases between them. This clonotype was detected many times. Its specificity is not known. Both previously described methods and listed TCR primers were employed to make bulk TCR libraries. TCRdb used MiXCR to reprocess the PCR reads, holding one entry per CDR3 protein. The sample yields about half a million distinct CDR3 sequences, about a fifth seen once. As CD8+CD4-CCR7+CD45RA+ cells, naive CD8 T cells were sorted. The sequenced sample consisted of naive CD8+ T cells from blood, with Jurkat cell RNA spiked in. The sample's subset: FACS-sorted CD8+CD4-CCR7+CD45RA+ naive T cells. The receptor comes from a human donor in good health. Some libraries in this study had Jurkat cell RNA spiked in. The rearrangement uses TRBV7-9 and TRBJ2-1, with no clear D. CDR3 nucleotides: TGTGCCAGCAGCTCTACAGTTGTTTCCTACAATGAGCAGTTCTTC. Translating it yields CASSSTVVSYNEQFF. The variable domain in full, completed from reference TRBV7-9 and TRBJ2-1, reads DTGVSQNPRHKITKRGQNVTFRCDPISEHNRLYWYRQTLGQGPEFLTYFQNEAQLEKSRLLSDRFSAERPKGSFSTLEIQRTEQGDSAMYLCASSSTVVSYNEQFFGPGTRLTVL.